The 10 T cell receptor beta chains reported below all come from one sample, sequenced in a study of siplizumab effects on memory and regulatory T cells. Profiled with immunoSEQ multiplex PCR; TCRdb holds only in-frame clones, not every one. Of tens of thousands of clones listed, about 87% were seen once; the top ten hold less than 2%. The sequenced sample was Tregs sorted from blood. The source is a human donor in good health.

The rearrangement links TRBV11-2 to TRBJ1-6, with a possible D match to TRBD1 (5 bases). CDR1 is SGHAT and CDR2 is FQNNGV in the germline V gene. Trimming took off 1 base at V and 11 bases at J, with 18 bases between the two ends. The CDR3 totals 16 residues. The CDR3 DNA reads TGTGCCAGCAGCTTAGTGGGACGGGGAGGCTCGCCACCCCTCCACTTT. It translates to CASSLVGRGGSPPLHF.

The V call is TRBV19, the J call TRBJ1-2; D is unclear. The CDR3 has 10 residues. Trimming removed 8 bases from V and 8 bases from J, with 9 bases in between. The germline CDR1 and CDR2 sequences are LNHDA and SQIVND (reference sequence). CDR3 sequence (DNA): TGTGCCAGTGGCCCTTTAGGCTACACCTTC. It translates to CASGPLGYTF.

The chain joins TRBV19 to TRBJ2-2; D ambiguous. This CDR3 is built from 13 residues. The germline V gene has CDR1 LNHDA and CDR2 SQIVND (reference sequence). Trimming cost V 9 bases and J 0 bases, with 8 bases left between them. The CDR3 sequence is CASKGPNTGELFF. CDR3 nucleotide sequence: TGTGCCAGCAAGGGCCCGAACACCGGGGAGCTGTTTTTT. Full variable domain (rest looked up from reference TRBV19 and TRBJ2-2): DGGITQSPKYLFRKEGQNVTLSCEQNLNHDAMYWYRQDPGQGLRLIYYSQIVNDFQKGDIAEGYSVSREKKESFPLTVTSAQKNPTAFYLCASKGPNTGELFFGEGSRLTVL.

In this sample, this clone turned up once. The chain is built from TRBV29-1 and TRBJ2-7, with 9 bases lining up with TRBD2. Germline V lookup: CDR1 SQVTM, CDR2 ANQGSEA. The ends lost 7 bases at V and 1 base at J; junction bases unmatched: 5. The length of the CDR3 is 13 residues. The CDR3 here is CSGSGGRSYEQYF. The CDR3 nucleotides are TGCAGCGGCAGCGGGGGGAGATCCTACGAGCAGTACTTC.

This clone was picked up one time. This sequence joins TRBV28 and TRBJ1-3; TRBD1 is a possible D gene (5 bases). CDR1 and CDR2 from the germline V gene are MDHEN and SYDVKM. This CDR3 has 15 residues. V lost 7 bases and J 0 bases, leaving 13 bases between the germline ends. The CDR3 is CASIPDTRSGNTIYF. The CDR3 nucleotides are TGTGCCAGCATCCCGGACACCCGCTCTGGAAACACCATATATTTT.

This clone was seen more than once but under ten times. This chain links TRBV9 with TRBJ2-2; D unclear. The V end was cut by 0 bases, the J end by 0 bases, with 3 bases between. Germline CDR1 SGDLS, CDR2 YYNGEE. The CDR3 spans 14 residues. DNA for the CDR3: TGTGCCAGCAGCGTAGGACCGAACACCGGGGAGCTGTTTTTT. Protein sequence: CASSVGPNTGELFF.

The rearrangement joins TRBV19 to TRBJ1-1; the D is unclear. The ends were cut back, 10 bases at V and 6 bases at J, with 9 bases in the middle. The CDR3 has 10 residues. The germline V gene encodes CDR1 LNHDA and CDR2 SQIVND (reference sequence). CDR3: CATEGPEAFF. The CDR3 DNA follows: TGTGCCACCGAAGGCCCTGAAGCTTTCTTT. Supplemented by reference TRBV19 and TRBJ1-1, the full variable domain reads DGGITQSPKYLFRKEGQNVTLSCEQNLNHDAMYWYRQDPGQGLRLIYYSQIVNDFQKGDIAEGYSVSREKKESFPLTVTSAQKNPTAFYLCATEGPEAFFGQGTRLTVV.

This sequence joins TRBV6-6 and TRBJ1-1; D call uncertain. V lost 2 bases and J 4 bases, leaving 8 bases between the germline ends. This CDR3 comprises 13 residues. Germline V CDR1 and CDR2: MNHNY, SVGAGI (reference sequence). CDR3 sequence: CASSYQGPTEAFF. In DNA, the CDR3 is TGTGCCAGCAGTTACCAAGGGCCCACTGAAGCTTTCTTT.

The chain couples TRBV7-9 to TRBJ1-2, with D maybe TRBD1 (6 bases). Germline CDR1 SEHNR, CDR2 FQNEAQ (reference sequence). The CDR3 consists of 12 residues. V dropped 5 bases and J dropped 4 bases, with 8 bases sitting between them. This CDR3 is CASSATGYGYTF. Here the CDR3 DNA reads TGTGCCAGCAGCGCGACAGGCTATGGCTACACCTTC.

The chain recombines TRBV10-3 with TRBJ2-3; D remains unclear. This CDR3 region has 12 residues. Trimming shortened V by 3 bases and J by 10 bases, and 11 bases separated the two germline ends. Germline loops: CDR1 ENHRY, CDR2 SYGVKD. The CDR3 coding sequence is TGTGCCATCAGTGAATTAGGTTATCCGCAGTATTTT. Protein product: CAISELGYPQYF.